Included here is one T cell receptor beta chain sequence, with context. Antigen specificity is unknown. This sample is part of a study of blood T cells in healthy people across ages. Study results and caveats: Naive T cell percentage and TCR beta diversity correlated strongly.

There are 17 residues in the CDR3. Germline assignment: CDR1 MDHEN and CDR2 SYDVKM. Then a second PCR, running roughly 7 to 11 cycles, was carried out with a sample-barcoded 5' primer and a J-beta primer mix. The template-switch adaptor, which had 12 random nucleotides, put a tag on each cDNA molecule. TCRdb reprocessed the 5' RACE reads with MiXCR, giving one entry per CDR3 protein. Of 1.2 million to 1.5 million distinct CDR3 sequences listed, roughly 59% are singletons. The chain combines TRBV28 with TRBJ2-5, with D perhaps matching TRBD1 (6 bases). The DNA end is more similar to TRBJ2-7, so the J call may be wrong. This clonotype originated in a man younger than 30 in good health. The sample was blood. CDR3 sequence: CASSLIPYQGSSYEQYF. CDR3 DNA sequence: TGTGCCAGCAGTTTAATCCCCTATCAGGGGAGCTCCTACGAGCAGTACTTC.